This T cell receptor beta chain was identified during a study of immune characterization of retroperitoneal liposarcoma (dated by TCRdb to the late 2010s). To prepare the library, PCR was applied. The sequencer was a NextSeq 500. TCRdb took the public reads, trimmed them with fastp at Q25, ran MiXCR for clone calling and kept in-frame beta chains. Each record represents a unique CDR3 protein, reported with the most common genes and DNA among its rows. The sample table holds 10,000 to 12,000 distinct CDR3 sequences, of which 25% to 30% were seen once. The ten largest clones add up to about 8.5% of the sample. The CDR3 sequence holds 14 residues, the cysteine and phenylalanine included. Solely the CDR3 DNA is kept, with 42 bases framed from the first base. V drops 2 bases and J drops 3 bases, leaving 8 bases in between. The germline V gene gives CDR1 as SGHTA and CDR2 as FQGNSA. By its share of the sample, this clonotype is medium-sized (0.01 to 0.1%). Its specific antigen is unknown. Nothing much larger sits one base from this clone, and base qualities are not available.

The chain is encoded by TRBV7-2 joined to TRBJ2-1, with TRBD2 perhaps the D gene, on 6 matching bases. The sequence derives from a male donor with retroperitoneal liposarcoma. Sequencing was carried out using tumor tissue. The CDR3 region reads CASSLRGDYNEQFF. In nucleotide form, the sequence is TGTGCCAGCAGCTTACGCGGGGACTACAATGAGCAGTTCTTC.